This record concerns one TCR beta chain sequence. The sample is drawn from a study of yellow fever vaccine responses in identical twins. TCRdb called the RT-PCR reads again in MiXCR, with one record for every CDR3 protein. The sample includes about 19,000 distinct CDR3 sequences, under 70% seen only once; the top ten take roughly 2%. This CDR3 is built from 15 residues. Deletions cut 5 bases from V and 6 bases from J, with 17 bases between. Germline V gives CDR1 MNHNS, CDR2 SASEGT. This receptor was taken from a woman under 30 who received the yellow fever vaccine. V gene TRBV6-1 combines with J gene TRBJ1-5, with a possible D match to TRBD1 (6 bases). The sample in question was T cells from blood (PBMCs), unsorted or a sorted subset (not recorded which), obtained before or after yellow fever vaccination (not recorded which). CDR3 region: CASSQFTGFGQPQHF. CDR3 in DNA: TGTGCCAGCAGTCAATTTACAGGGTTCGGTCAGCCCCAGCATTTT.